These 3 T cell receptor beta chains were all obtained from the same sample, sequenced in a study of cytomegalovirus exposure and HLA in healthy donors. This PCR relied on a set of 60 Vbeta primers and 13 Jbeta primers. The assay was immunoSEQ multiplex PCR, and TCRdb's table has in-frame clones only and misses some. Recorded for this sample: approximately 120,000 clones. Sequenced sample: PBMCs. The source of these receptors is a man aged 35 to 55 in good health and CMV-seronegative.

The chain combines TRBV13 with TRBJ2-1; D remains ambiguous. V gave up 3 bases and J gave up 10 bases, with 10 bases separating them. Germline V lookup: CDR1 PRHDT, CDR2 FYEKMQ (reference sequence). The CDR3 length is 12 residues. CDR3 region: CASSLVRWEQFF. In DNA, the CDR3 is TGTGCCAGCAGCTTGGTCCGGTGGGAGCAGTTCTTC. Full variable domain (rest looked up from reference TRBV13 and TRBJ2-1): AAGVIQSPRHLIKEKRETATLKCYPIPRHDTVYWYQQGPGQDPQFLISFYEKMQSDKGSIPDRFSAQQFSDYHSELNMSSLELGDSALYFCASSLVRWEQFFGPGTRLTVL.

The CDR3 protein is CASSLAGTARTGELFF. CDR3 DNA sequence: TGTGCCAGCAGTTTAGCCGGGACAGCTAGAACCGGGGAGCTGTTTTTT. The chain is built from TRBV28 and TRBJ2-2; 7 positions agree with TRBD1. J was trimmed by 5 bases and V by 2 bases; bases with no gene match: 8. This CDR3 is 16 amino acids long. Germline CDR1 reads MDHEN; CDR2 reads SYDVKM.

This chain joins TRBV28 and TRBJ1-1; 12 nucleotides align to TRBD1. The CDR3 consists of 17 residues. Germline V gives CDR1 MDHEN, CDR2 SYDVKM. The J segment lost 5 bases and the V segment lost 2 bases, leaving 9 bases of the junction unmatched. CDR3 residues: CASSLPGQGARKTEAFF. CDR3 in DNA: TGTGCCAGCAGTTTACCGGGACAGGGGGCTAGAAAGACTGAAGCTTTCTTT.